This is a list of T cell receptor beta chains from one sample in a study of blood T cells in healthy people across ages. TCRdb independently ran MiXCR on the 5' RACE reads; one entry per CDR3 protein. Of some 1.8 million distinct CDR3 sequences listed, 30% to 40% were seen once; the top ten hold 23%. Sequences were obtained from blood. These receptor sequences come from a human donor in good health. Each CDR3 is given with its conserved first and last residue. A D gene is named only where the DNA matches it firmly. Some rows have no size entry. The others give once, few or many, or a class for an expanded clone.

j_gene: TRBJ2-5
abundance: many
d_gene: .
v_gene: TRBV10-3
CDR3nt: TGTGCCTCCGGAGGGGTACAAGAGACCCAGTACTTC
CDR3aa: CASGGVQETQYF

j_gene: TRBJ2-1
abundance: .
d_gene: .
v_gene: TRBV4-1
CDR3nt: TGCGCCAGCGCGGGCTTTGGCGGGGGCGGAAATGAGCAGTTCTTC
CDR3aa: CASAGFGGGGNEQFF

j_gene: TRBJ1-2
abundance: few
d_gene: .
v_gene: TRBV7-2
CDR3nt: TGTGCCAGCAGCCCCAGGTCGGCAGATGACTATGGCTACACCTTC
CDR3aa: CASSPRSADDYGYTF

j_gene: TRBJ1-2
abundance: .
d_gene: TRBD1
v_gene: TRBV20-1
CDR3nt: TGCGGTGCTCAACAGGGGGTGTGGGATGGCTACACCTTC
CDR3aa: CGAQQGVWDGYTF

j_gene: TRBJ1-2
abundance: .
d_gene: TRBD1
v_gene: TRBV7-9
CDR3nt: TGTGCCAGTAGCTTTGACAGGGGGCCTACTAGTTATGGCTACACCTTC
CDR3aa: CASSFDRGPTSYGYTF

j_gene: TRBJ2-3
abundance: few
d_gene: TRBD2
v_gene: TRBV7-6
CDR3nt: TGTGCCAGCAGCTTCGGAAGCGGGGGCCTCACAGATACGCAGTATTTT
CDR3aa: CASSFGSGGLTDTQYF

j_gene: TRBJ1-4
abundance: .
d_gene: TRBD1
v_gene: TRBV5-5
CDR3nt: TGTGCCAGCAGCCCACCGGGACAGGGACTGTTTTTT
CDR3aa: CASSPPGQGLFF

j_gene: TRBJ2-5
abundance: .
d_gene: .
v_gene: TRBV7-2
CDR3nt: TGTGCCAGCGGCCTGGGGGGACGGTCCCAAGAGACCCAGTACTTC
CDR3aa: CASGLGGRSQETQYF

j_gene: TRBJ2-7
abundance: .
d_gene: .
v_gene: TRBV6-5
CDR3nt: TGTGCCACGGGAGCTAAACCCTACGAGCAGTACTTC
CDR3aa: CATGAKPYEQYF

j_gene: TRBJ2-3
abundance: .
d_gene: .
v_gene: TRBV4-2
CDR3nt: TGTGCCAGCAGCCAAGATGCAACAGGCACAGATACGCAGTATTTT
CDR3aa: CASSQDATGTDTQYF

j_gene: TRBJ2-3
abundance: .
d_gene: TRBD2
v_gene: TRBV20-1
CDR3nt: TGCAGTGCTAGATGGGAGCGGGGGGGGCCTATATCGCAGTATTTT
CDR3aa: CSARWERGGPISQYF

j_gene: TRBJ1-1
abundance: .
d_gene: .
v_gene: TRBV4-2
CDR3nt: TGTGCCAGCAGCCGGGACGGGGGCGTGAACACTGAAGCTTTCTTT
CDR3aa: CASSRDGGVNTEAFF

j_gene: TRBJ1-1
abundance: .
d_gene: TRBD1
v_gene: TRBV29-1
CDR3nt: TGCAGGTGGGACAGTGCCATGAACACTGAAGCTTTCTTT
CDR3aa: CRWDSAMNTEAFF

j_gene: TRBJ1-6
abundance: .
d_gene: TRBD1
v_gene: TRBV7-8
CDR3nt: TGTGCCAGCACCGGACAGGGATGGGGTTCACCCCTCCACTTT
CDR3aa: CASTGQGWGSPLHF

j_gene: TRBJ2-2
abundance: .
d_gene: .
v_gene: TRBV29-1
CDR3nt: TGCAGCGTTGACGAAGGGCCCACCGGGGAGCTGTTTTTT
CDR3aa: CSVDEGPTGELFF

j_gene: TRBJ1-5
abundance: .
d_gene: .
v_gene: TRBV12-3/TRBV12-4
CDR3nt: TGTGCCAGCAGCCAACCGGGACGTCGTCAGCCCCAGCATTTT
CDR3aa: CASSQPGRRQPQHF

j_gene: TRBJ1-4
abundance: few
d_gene: .
v_gene: TRBV2
CDR3nt: TGTGCCAGCAGTGAAGCCTCCTCTGGCAATGAAAAACTGTTTTTT
CDR3aa: CASSEASSGNEKLFF

j_gene: TRBJ1-5
abundance: .
d_gene: .
v_gene: TRBV6-6
CDR3nt: TGTGCCAGCAGTTACCCGGAAGGGAGGCAGCCCCAGCATTTT
CDR3aa: CASSYPEGRQPQHF

j_gene: TRBJ2-1
abundance: .
d_gene: TRBD2
v_gene: TRBV9
CDR3nt: TGTGCCAGCAGCGCCCCAGCGGGGGGTTCCTACAATGAGCAGTTCTTC
CDR3aa: CASSAPAGGSYNEQFF

j_gene: TRBJ1-1
abundance: few
d_gene: .
v_gene: TRBV6-2/TRBV6-3
CDR3nt: TGTGCCAGCAGTTACCGGGCATCTAGGGGGACTGAAGCTTTCTTT
CDR3aa: CASSYRASRGTEAFF

j_gene: TRBJ1-2
abundance: few
d_gene: .
v_gene: TRBV20-1
CDR3nt: TGCAGTGCTAGAGAGGGGCAGCTCTATGGCTACACCTTC
CDR3aa: CSAREGQLYGYTF

j_gene: TRBJ2-3
abundance: .
d_gene: TRBD1
v_gene: TRBV20-1
CDR3nt: TGCAGTGCTAGGGCAGGACAGGGAACCGATACGCAGTATTTT
CDR3aa: CSARAGQGTDTQYF

j_gene: TRBJ2-1
abundance: .
d_gene: .
v_gene: TRBV28
CDR3nt: TGTGCCAGCAGTCCTCATCGGGGTGCGGGGGCCCACAATGAGCAGTTCTTC
CDR3aa: CASSPHRGAGAHNEQFF

j_gene: TRBJ1-5
abundance: few
d_gene: .
v_gene: TRBV4-3
CDR3nt: TGCGCCAGCAGCCAAACCCGCGGACAGCCCCAGCATTTT
CDR3aa: CASSQTRGQPQHF

j_gene: TRBJ2-7
abundance: .
d_gene: .
v_gene: TRBV29-1
CDR3nt: TGCAGCGTTGTGGGTCCGCGGAACTACGAGCAGTACTTC
CDR3aa: CSVVGPRNYEQYF

j_gene: TRBJ1-1
abundance: many
d_gene: .
v_gene: TRBV6-2/TRBV6-3
CDR3nt: TGTGCCAGCAGTTACTCTCGGAACACTGAAGCTTTCTTT
CDR3aa: CASSYSRNTEAFF

j_gene: TRBJ2-7
abundance: .
d_gene: TRBD1
v_gene: TRBV5-5
CDR3nt: TGTGCCAGCAGCACCACCGGGACAGGGATCCCCTACGAGCAGTACTTC
CDR3aa: CASSTTGTGIPYEQYF

j_gene: TRBJ2-1
abundance: few
d_gene: TRBD2
v_gene: TRBV7-2
CDR3nt: TGTGCCAGCAGCCCAGTGGGAGGGGACTCCTACAATGAGCAGTTCTTC
CDR3aa: CASSPVGGDSYNEQFF

j_gene: TRBJ2-7
abundance: .
d_gene: .
v_gene: TRBV20-1
CDR3nt: TGCAGTGCTAGGGGTGCTATGGGAACGGGGGAGCAGTACTTC
CDR3aa: CSARGAMGTGEQYF

j_gene: TRBJ1-2
abundance: many
d_gene: .
v_gene: TRBV7-9
CDR3nt: TGTGCCAGCAGCGCCGATTTCCATGGCTACACCTTC
CDR3aa: CASSADFHGYTF

j_gene: TRBJ1-2
abundance: .
d_gene: TRBD1
v_gene: TRBV29-1
CDR3nt: TGCAGCGCCGTGGGACAGGGGCGGGAAGGCTACACCTTC
CDR3aa: CSAVGQGREGYTF

j_gene: TRBJ1-2
abundance: .
d_gene: .
v_gene: TRBV20-1
CDR3nt: TGCAGTGCTAGAGTCAGGGTCAGTGGCTACACCTTC
CDR3aa: CSARVRVSGYTF

j_gene: TRBJ1-2
abundance: .
d_gene: TRBD1
v_gene: TRBV27
CDR3nt: TGTGCCAGCAGGCCTGCACAGGGGATTAACTATGGCTACACCTTC
CDR3aa: CASRPAQGINYGYTF

j_gene: TRBJ2-3
abundance: .
d_gene: .
v_gene: TRBV6-2/TRBV6-3
CDR3nt: TGTGCCAGCAGTTACGACGACGGTCCTAAGGGGACAGATACGCAGTATTTT
CDR3aa: CASSYDDGPKGTDTQYF

j_gene: TRBJ1-4
abundance: few
d_gene: .
v_gene: TRBV6-5
CDR3nt: TGTGCCACCAAGCCGGGGGATGAAAAACTGTTTTTT
CDR3aa: CATKPGDEKLFF

j_gene: TRBJ2-3
abundance: .
d_gene: TRBD2
v_gene: TRBV28
CDR3nt: TGTGCCAGCAGTTTCCCGAGCGGGGAGTACACAGATACGCAGTATTTT
CDR3aa: CASSFPSGEYTDTQYF

j_gene: TRBJ1-4
abundance: once
d_gene: TRBD1
v_gene: TRBV7-2
CDR3nt: TGTGCCAGCAGCGGAAACACAGGGGGCAGGGGAAAACTGTTTTTT
CDR3aa: CASSGNTGGRGKLFF

j_gene: TRBJ1-2
abundance: .
d_gene: .
v_gene: TRBV6-5
CDR3nt: TGTGCCAGCAGGGAGACGGTATTTTATGGCTACACCTTC
CDR3aa: CASRETVFYGYTF

j_gene: TRBJ2-5
abundance: .
d_gene: .
v_gene: TRBV7-2
CDR3nt: TGTGCCAGTGGGGGGCAAGAGACCCAGTACTTC
CDR3aa: CASGGQETQYF

j_gene: TRBJ2-7
abundance: .
d_gene: TRBD1
v_gene: TRBV6-5
CDR3nt: TGTGCCAGCAGTTACGAGACAGGGCTCTCTCGGGAGCAGTACTTC
CDR3aa: CASSYETGLSREQYF

j_gene: TRBJ2-4
abundance: .
d_gene: .
v_gene: TRBV7-2
CDR3nt: TGTGCCAGCAGCCCAAGAAGAAGCGAGAACATTCAGTACTTC
CDR3aa: CASSPRRSENIQYF

j_gene: TRBJ2-3
abundance: .
d_gene: .
v_gene: TRBV29-1
CDR3nt: TGCAGCGTTGAAGGGGGATCGAGAGTATGTGATACGCAGTATTTT
CDR3aa: CSVEGGSRVCDTQYF